The 9 T cell receptor beta chains presented below share a single source sample, sequenced in a study of early T cells in non-severe SARS-CoV-2 infection. TCRdb reprocessed the 5' RACE reads via MiXCR and lists one record per CDR3 protein. This table has about 48,000 distinct CDR3 sequences, approximately 13% appearing once. Sequencing input: whole blood. These receptors all stem from an adult who was a healthcare worker with PCR-confirmed SARS-CoV-2 infection or an uninfected control (not recorded which).

This clonotype was seen many times. The chain combines TRBV10-2 with TRBJ1-5; D not resolved. Deletions cut 10 bases from V and 6 bases from J, with 16 bases between. The CDR3 extends over 13 amino acids. Germline CDR1 reads WSHSY; CDR2 reads SAAADI. The DNA for the CDR3 is TGCGCCACCGATCAGTATAGGACTCAGCCCCAGCATTTT. Amino acids: CATDQYRTQPQHF.

This clonotype was recorded many times. J is TRBJ2-1 and V is TRBV5-6, with TRBD2 matching 12 bases. This CDR3 is built from 16 residues. Germline V gene lookup returns CDR1 SGHDT and CDR2 YYEEEE. V was clipped by 3 bases and J by 5 bases; unmatched bases: 6. CDR3 bases: TGTGCCAGCAGCTCGCGACTAGCGGGAGTAGACAATGAGCAGTTCTTC. It is translated as CASSSRLAGVDNEQFF.

This clonotype appeared many times. V gene TRBV12-3 or TRBV12-4 combines with J gene TRBJ1-6, with 8 bases identical to TRBD1. The J segment lost 16 bases and the V segment lost 6 bases, leaving 5 bases of the junction unmatched. The CDR3 is made up of 11 amino acids. The CDR3 DNA reads as TGTGCCAGCAGCGGGGGACAGGAGCTCCACTTT. Its protein product is CASSGGQELHF.

This clonotype was seen a handful of times. The chain is built from TRBV7-2 and TRBJ2-7; weak D call: TRBD2 (5 bases). The CDR3 has 13 amino acids. Germline loops: CDR1 SGHTA, CDR2 FQGNSA. V lost 8 bases and J 2 bases, leaving 13 bases between the germline ends. The CDR3 is CASLEGEAYEQYF. The DNA of the CDR3 is TGTGCCAGCTTAGAGGGAGAAGCCTACGAGCAGTACTTC.

In this sample, this clonotype turned up a few times. V and J are TRBV29-1 and TRBJ1-1; perhaps TRBD1 as D (5 bases). The CDR3 sequence is 12 residues long. V was cut by 3 bases and J by 9 bases, with 14 bases left in between. Germline V CDR1 and CDR2: SQVTM, ANQGSEA. The DNA for the CDR3 is TGCAGCGTTGAGCATCGGGACGGTAAAGCTTTCTTT. Its protein is CSVEHRDGKAFF.

This clonotype was observed at least ten times. V and J are TRBV7-2 and TRBJ2-1, with TRBD2 matching 9 bases. CDR1 SGHTA and CDR2 FQGNSA come from the germline V gene. This CDR3 has 16 residues. The V segment lost 3 bases and the J segment 0 bases; nucleotides outside the gene matches: 3. The CDR3 loop reads CASSLSSGSSYNEQFF. Here the CDR3 DNA reads TGTGCCAGCAGCTTGAGTAGCGGGAGCTCCTACAATGAGCAGTTCTTC.

Ten or more counts support this clonotype. The chain has TRBV28 and TRBJ2-2; D is uncertain. Per the germline V gene, CDR1 is MDHEN and CDR2 is SYDVKM. This CDR3 spans 11 amino acids. Trimming cost V 9 bases and J 1 base, with 3 bases left between them. The CDR3 DNA reads TGTGCCAGGAGGAACACCGGGGAGCTGTTTTTT. Translated: CARRNTGELFF.

This clonotype occurred many times. V and J are TRBV11-2 and TRBJ2-2, with 7 bases identical to TRBD1. CDR3 length equals 16 residues. The trim removed 7 bases at V and 0 bases at J, leaving 8 bases unmatched. From germline, CDR1 is SGHAT and CDR2 FQNNGV. CDR3: CASTMVGTANTGELFF. DNA of the CDR3: TGTGCCAGCACCATGGTCGGGACAGCGAACACCGGGGAGCTGTTTTTT.

This clonotype was counted many times. V and J are TRBV5-5 and TRBJ2-7; no firm D call. CDR3 length equals 14 residues. Trimming cost V 6 bases and J 3 bases, with 16 bases left between them. Germline V gives CDR1 SGHKS, CDR2 YYEKEE (reference sequence). This CDR3 is CASTSEQNVYEQYF. In nucleotides, the CDR3 is TGTGCCAGCACTTCGGAACAGAATGTCTACGAGCAGTACTTC.